This T cell receptor (beta chain) emerged from a study of T cell responses to AZD1222 COVID-19 vaccine. General study results and limits: Spike-specific TCR breadth and depth rose after two AZD1222 doses. Researchers report vaccine-associated CD4 TCRs spanning spike, with dominance at 160-218 and 743-854. Repertoires were obtained solely post-peak T cell response. Most donors were white British, females outnumbered males, and clonal diversity was possibly underestimated.

Notes on this clone: What it binds is unknown.

Produced via immunoSEQ multiplex PCR; TCRdb's table is partial and in-frame only. The table shows under 80,000 clones, with roughly 78% occurring only once. Sequenced material: peripheral blood, taken on day 0 of MenACWY control vaccination. The TCR originated in an adult in good health.

DNA for the CDR3: TGTGCCAGCAGTTGGACAGGGGGGAATTCACCCCTCCACTTT. Protein: CASSWTGGNSPLHF. This chain uses TRBV6-2 or TRBV6-3 with TRBJ1-6; 10 positions agree with TRBD1. Unmatched junction bases numbered 1, after V lost 4 bases and J lost 7 bases. Germline V lookup: CDR1 MNHEY, CDR2 SVGEGT. The CDR3 has 14 residues.